The rows below give T cell receptor beta chains drawn from one sample of a study of patients and donors after allogeneic stem cell transplantation. TCRdb used MiXCR to reprocess the RT-PCR reads, holding one entry per CDR3 protein. The data show over 400,000 distinct CDR3 sequences, 15% to 20% seen once. Sequencing used blood, either unsorted or a sorted T cell fraction (not recorded which). The receptors were sampled from a human donor who was either an allogeneic HSCT recipient or a stem cell or donor lymphocyte infusion donor (not recorded which). It is not recorded whose cells these are; they may come from a transplant donor. Each CDR3 is given with its conserved first and last residue. Each record gives: CDR3 DNA, CDR3 protein, J gene, clone size, D gene, V gene. A D gene is named only where the DNA matches it firmly. Some rows have no size entry. The others give once, few or many, or a class for an expanded clone.

CDR3nt: TGTGCCAGCAGCTTGATAGGGGGACCTAGCAATCAGCCCCAGCATTTT
CDR3aa: CASSLIGGPSNQPQHF
j_gene: TRBJ1-5
abundance: NA
d_gene: NA
v_gene: TRBV7-2

CDR3nt: TGTGCCAGCAGTGAGCAGGGGGCTAGTAATTCACCCCTCCACTTT
CDR3aa: CASSEQGASNSPLHF
j_gene: TRBJ1-6
abundance: few
d_gene: TRBD1
v_gene: TRBV6-1

CDR3nt: TGTGCCAGCAGCTTGATACTAGCCACTGAGGACGAGCAGTACTTC
CDR3aa: CASSLILATEDEQYF
j_gene: TRBJ2-7
abundance: NA
d_gene: NA
v_gene: TRBV5-6

CDR3nt: TGTGCCAGCAGTTTATCGCCAGGGCGGAATGAAAAACTGTTTTTT
CDR3aa: CASSLSPGRNEKLFF
j_gene: TRBJ1-4
abundance: once
d_gene: NA
v_gene: TRBV27

CDR3nt: TGTGCCAGCAGCCCCGGTAGAGTCCCTATCCAAGAGACCCAGTACTTC
CDR3aa: CASSPGRVPIQETQYF
j_gene: TRBJ2-5
abundance: NA
d_gene: NA
v_gene: TRBV7-8

CDR3nt: TGCAGTGCTAGGGCCAGAACCTATGGCTACACCTTC
CDR3aa: CSARARTYGYTF
j_gene: TRBJ1-2
abundance: few
d_gene: NA
v_gene: TRBV20-1

CDR3nt: TGCGCCAGCAGCCAAGATCGAGTGGGGGGGCGGTTTTATGAGCAGTTCTTC
CDR3aa: CASSQDRVGGRFYEQFF
j_gene: TRBJ2-1
abundance: few
d_gene: NA
v_gene: TRBV4-3

CDR3nt: TGCGCCAGCAGCTCCGGGCCTTACGAGCAGTACTTC
CDR3aa: CASSSGPYEQYF
j_gene: TRBJ2-7
abundance: many
d_gene: NA
v_gene: TRBV5-1

CDR3nt: TGTGCCATCAGTGAGCCAAGCGGGGGACGGGTCGCCGGGGAGCTGTTTTTT
CDR3aa: CAISEPSGGRVAGELFF
j_gene: TRBJ2-2
abundance: NA
d_gene: TRBD2
v_gene: TRBV10-3

CDR3nt: TGTGCCAGCAGTTTATCGGCTAGCGGAGGACGCACCGGGGAGCTGTTTTTT
CDR3aa: CASSLSASGGRTGELFF
j_gene: TRBJ2-2
abundance: few
d_gene: TRBD2
v_gene: TRBV27

CDR3nt: TGTGCCAGCTCACCAGGGCTAGCGGGGGGGACAACCCCCTACGAGCAGTACTTC
CDR3aa: CASSPGLAGGTTPYEQYF
j_gene: TRBJ2-7
abundance: NA
d_gene: TRBD2
v_gene: TRBV18

CDR3nt: TGCGCCAGCAGGCCTAGCTTTCAAGAGACCCAGTACTTC
CDR3aa: CASRPSFQETQYF
j_gene: TRBJ2-5
abundance: NA
d_gene: NA
v_gene: TRBV5-1

CDR3nt: TGTGCCAGCAGCCCAGGACCGAATTCCTACGAGCAGTACTTC
CDR3aa: CASSPGPNSYEQYF
j_gene: TRBJ2-7
abundance: few
d_gene: NA
v_gene: TRBV12-3/TRBV12-4

CDR3nt: TGCAGTGCCCTTTTACAGGGAACCAACAGGGCCGAGCAGTACTTC
CDR3aa: CSALLQGTNRAEQYF
j_gene: TRBJ2-7
abundance: NA
d_gene: NA
v_gene: TRBV20-1

CDR3nt: TGTGCCAGCAGACCTACAGGGTTGGGAGAAAAACTGTTTTTT
CDR3aa: CASRPTGLGEKLFF
j_gene: TRBJ1-4
abundance: few
d_gene: NA
v_gene: TRBV6-1

CDR3nt: TGTGCCAGCAGCCCTGGGACTAGCGGGTTTGATACGCAGTATTTT
CDR3aa: CASSPGTSGFDTQYF
j_gene: TRBJ2-3
abundance: NA
d_gene: TRBD2
v_gene: TRBV7-3

CDR3nt: TGCGCCAGCAGCCAGGGACTTCTCGGCACTGAAGCTTTCTTT
CDR3aa: CASSQGLLGTEAFF
j_gene: TRBJ1-1
abundance: many
d_gene: NA
v_gene: TRBV4-1

CDR3nt: TGCAGTGCTAGTCGACCAACAGCTAGCGGGGTAGCCAAAAACATTCAGTACTTC
CDR3aa: CSASRPTASGVAKNIQYF
j_gene: TRBJ2-4
abundance: NA
d_gene: TRBD2
v_gene: TRBV20-1

CDR3nt: TGCGCCAGCAGCCAAGTTATGGTAGGGGGCAACTATGGCTACACCTTC
CDR3aa: CASSQVMVGGNYGYTF
j_gene: TRBJ1-2
abundance: NA
d_gene: TRBD1
v_gene: TRBV4-1

CDR3nt: TGTGCCATCAGTGAAGGAGGGGAATTCTCCTACAATGAGCAGTTCTTC
CDR3aa: CAISEGGEFSYNEQFF
j_gene: TRBJ2-1
abundance: many
d_gene: NA
v_gene: TRBV10-3

CDR3nt: TGTGCCAGCAGCTTCTCCAGCGGGGGATCTTCGGGGGAGCTGTTTTTT
CDR3aa: CASSFSSGGSSGELFF
j_gene: TRBJ2-2
abundance: NA
d_gene: TRBD2
v_gene: TRBV5-5

CDR3nt: TGCAGCGTTGAACGGGGGGAGAACACCGGGGAGCTGTTTTTT
CDR3aa: CSVERGENTGELFF
j_gene: TRBJ2-2
abundance: few
d_gene: TRBD2
v_gene: TRBV29-1